These 2 T cell receptor beta chains were all obtained from the same sample, sequenced in a study of blood T cells in healthy people across ages. A second PCR, run for about 6 to 12 cycles, used a sample-barcoded 5' primer plus a J-beta primer mix. TCRdb independently ran MiXCR on the 5' RACE reads; one entry per CDR3 protein. The data contain 800,000 to 1,000,000 distinct CDR3 sequences, around 48% of them singletons. The specimen was blood. The receptors derive from a man aged 30 to 45 in good health.

This clonotype was counted between two and nine times. V and J are TRBV7-4 and TRBJ1-5; D not resolved. CDR3 length: 14 amino acids. V was shortened by 0 bases and J by 5 bases, with 8 bases between the two germline ends. CDR1 SGHVT and CDR2 SQSDAQ come from the germline V gene. CDR3 in amino acids: CASSLAAADQPQHF. The CDR3 DNA is TGTGCCAGCAGCTTAGCGGCAGCGGATCAGCCCCAGCATTTT.

This clonotype occurred a few times. The chain employs TRBV9 and TRBJ2-1; D uncertain. V was cut by 2 bases and J by 6 bases, with 9 bases left in between. CDR1 is SGDLS and CDR2 is YYNGEE in the germline V gene. The CDR3 extends over 13 amino acids. The CDR3: CASSVTMANEQFF. DNA for the CDR3: TGTGCCAGCAGCGTCACGATGGCCAATGAGCAGTTCTTC.